The rows below give T cell receptor beta chains drawn from one sample of a study of tumor and adjacent non-tumor tissue in lung cancer. Each CDR3 protein is one row after TCRdb ran MiXCR on the multiplex PCR reads. The sample includes 60,000 to 80,000 distinct CDR3 sequences, under 70% of them seen just once. Material for sequencing was distant non-tumor lung tissue. These receptors all stem from a woman aged 50 to 60 with non-small cell lung cancer. Each CDR3 is given with its conserved first and last residue. The D gene is left open where the match is weak. Clone size, where shown, is once, few, many, or a class for clones that have expanded.

TRBV11-2,NA,TRBJ2-1,NA,TGTGCCAGCAACTTAAGGGAGACTGTACTCTCCTATAATGAGCAGTTCTTC,CASNLRETVLSYNEQFF
TRBV29-1,TRBD2,TRBJ2-1,many,TGCAGCGTTGAAGGAATCGGGACTAGCGGGAGCGGTGATGAGCAGTTCTTC,CSVEGIGTSGSGDEQFF
TRBV30,TRBD2,TRBJ2-1,NA,TGTACCTGGACCAACGGGACTAGATTTTCGACGAGGCAGTTCTTC,CTWTNGTRFSTRQFF
TRBV10-3,TRBD1,TRBJ1-2,NA,TGTGCCATCAGTGATGCGGGACAGTGGGCGCTCCCCTATAGCTACACCTTC,CAISDAGQWALPYSYTF
TRBV20-1,NA,TRBJ1-2,many,TGCAGTGGGGACACCCAGTGGGCTGGCTACACCTTC,CSGDTQWAGYTF
TRBV4-3,NA,TRBJ1-3,many,TGCGCCAGCAGCCCAAGCTCTAACTCTGGAAACACCATATATTTT,CASSPSSNSGNTIYF
TRBV20-1,NA,TRBJ1-6,NA,TGCAGTTCTAGAGACTTAGACAGGCCGTATTCACCCCTCCACTTT,CSSRDLDRPYSPLHF
TRBV30,TRBD2,TRBJ2-2,NA,TGTGCCTGGGGCGGGAGTTCTTCCGGGGAGCTGTTTTTT,CAWGGSSSGELFF
TRBV20-1,NA,TRBJ2-1,NA,TGCAGTGCCACCGTGGACGGGGCGAACTCCTACAATGAGCAGTTTTTC,CSATVDGANSYNEQFF
TRBV7-9,NA,TRBJ2-3,NA,TGTGCCAGCAGCCCGGTATCAGATACGCAGTATTTT,CASSPVSDTQYF
TRBV11-2,NA,TRBJ2-7,NA,TGTGCCAGCACCTCGGGGACGGGCCGGACCTACGAACAGTACTTC,CASTSGTGRTYEQYF
TRBV11-2,NA,TRBJ2-1,NA,TGCGTCAGCAGCTTTAATCCGGGAACGGATGAGCAGTTCTTC,CVSSFNPGTDEQFF
TRBV12-3/TRBV12-4,TRBD1,TRBJ2-1,NA,TGTGTCAGCAGGGTGACAGGGTATAATGAGCAGTTCTTC,CVSRVTGYNEQFF
TRBV6-1,NA,TRBJ2-1,NA,TGTGCCAGCAGTGAAGGGAAGGGCTTCAATATGTACCATGAGCAGTTCTTC,CASSEGKGFNMYHEQFF
TRBV29-1,NA,TRBJ1-2,once,TGCACCGTTGAAGTGGCAGGGTTTGGTTACACCTTC,CTVEVAGFGYTF
TRBV14,NA,TRBJ2-5,NA,TGTGCCAGCAAGCAGCGGGTGAGTGAGACCCAGTACTTC,CASKQRVSETQYF
TRBV28,NA,TRBJ2-4,NA,TGTGAAAGCCTAGACAGCATTAAAAACATTCAGTACTTC,CESLDSIKNIQYF